This TCR beta chain stems from a study of blood T cell repertoires in COVID-19. Study at large: Specimens from acute and convalescent COVID-19 originated in the United States, Italy and Spain.

Trimming took off 0 bases at V and 1 base at J, with 7 bases between the two ends. The V gene's germline CDR1 is MGHRA and CDR2 YSYEKL. This CDR3 is built from 14 residues. Data came from immunoSEQ multiplex PCR; TCRdb stores just in-frame clones and leaves some out. The data hold about 160,000 clones, with approximately 82% observed a single time. The sequenced sample consisted of PBMCs or T cells enriched from blood (not recorded which). The chain carries TRBV4-1 and TRBJ2-7; no clear D gene. The clonotype comes from a man aged 55 to 70 who had recovered from COVID-19. The CDR3: CASSQEVSSYEQYF. The DNA of the CDR3 is TGCGCCAGCAGCCAAGAGGTCAGTTCCTACGAGCAGTACTTC.